This T cell receptor (beta chain) was observed in a study of CD8+CD57+ T cells in acquired aplastic anemia. Looking at the study overall: Sorted CD4+ and CD8+ cells gave an average of 3.2 ug of DNA.

Germline CDR1 and CDR2: DFQATT and SNEGSKA (reference sequence). The CDR3 is 12 amino acids. V dropped 6 bases and J dropped 3 bases, with 10 bases sitting between them. Findings and limits, study-wide: Patients and controls turned out to have twenty-nine CD8+ CDR3 sequences in common.

Patients chosen for sequencing had shown CD8+CD57+ cell expansion by flow cytometry. As concerns this clonotype: Its antigen is as yet unknown.

Profiling of TCR beta VDJ combinations and CDR3 sequences used genomic DNA as template. MiXCR, applied by TCRdb to the reads, yields one record per CDR3 protein. Of 150,000 to 180,000 distinct CDR3 sequences listed, about 48% are singletons. The TCR was taken from a human donor with aplastic anemia. The V call is TRBV20-1, the J call TRBJ2-3; D is ambiguous. The sample taken for sequencing was sorted CD4+, CD8+, or CD8+CD57+ T cells (not recorded which) from PBMCs. As DNA, the CDR3 is TGCAGTGCCCATCCCGGGACAGATACGCAGTATTTT. Translating gives CSAHPGTDTQYF.